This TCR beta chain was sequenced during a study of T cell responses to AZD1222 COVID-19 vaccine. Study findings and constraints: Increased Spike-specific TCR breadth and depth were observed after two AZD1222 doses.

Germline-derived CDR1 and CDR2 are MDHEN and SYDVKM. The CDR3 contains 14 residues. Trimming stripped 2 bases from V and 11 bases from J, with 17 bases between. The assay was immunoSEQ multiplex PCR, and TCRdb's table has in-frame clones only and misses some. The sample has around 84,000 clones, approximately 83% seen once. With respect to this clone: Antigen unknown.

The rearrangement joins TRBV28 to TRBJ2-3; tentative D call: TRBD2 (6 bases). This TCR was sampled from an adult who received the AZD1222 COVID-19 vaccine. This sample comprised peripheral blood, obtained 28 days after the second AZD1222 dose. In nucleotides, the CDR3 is TGTGCCAGCAGTTTACCTGGGACTTTTCTAGGGCAGTATTTT. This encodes CASSLPGTFLGQYF.